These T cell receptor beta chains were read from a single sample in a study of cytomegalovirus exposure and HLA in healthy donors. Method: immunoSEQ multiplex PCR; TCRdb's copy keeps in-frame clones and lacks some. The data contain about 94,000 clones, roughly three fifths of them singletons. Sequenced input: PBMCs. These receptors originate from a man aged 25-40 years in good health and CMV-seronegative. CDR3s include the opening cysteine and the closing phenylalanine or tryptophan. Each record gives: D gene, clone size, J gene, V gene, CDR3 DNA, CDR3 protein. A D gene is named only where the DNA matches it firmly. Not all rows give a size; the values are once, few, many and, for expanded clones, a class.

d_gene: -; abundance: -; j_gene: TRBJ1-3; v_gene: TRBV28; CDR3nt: TGTGCCAGCAGTTTTTCAGGGAGGGCATACACCATATATTTT; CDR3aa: CASSFSGRAYTIYF
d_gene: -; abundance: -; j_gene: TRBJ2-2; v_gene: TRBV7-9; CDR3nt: TGTGCCAGCAGCTTAGTTAGGACTCCTGACACCGGGGAGCTGTTTTTT; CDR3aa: CASSLVRTPDTGELFF
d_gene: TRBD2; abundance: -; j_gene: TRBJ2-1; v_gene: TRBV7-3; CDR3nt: TGTGCCAGCAGCTTACTAGCGGGAGACTACAATGAGCAGTTCTTC; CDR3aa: CASSLLAGDYNEQFF
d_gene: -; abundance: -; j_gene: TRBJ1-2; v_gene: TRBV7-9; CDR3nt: TGTGCCAGCAGCTTACCACTGCTCTATGGCTACACCTTC; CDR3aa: CASSLPLLYGYTF
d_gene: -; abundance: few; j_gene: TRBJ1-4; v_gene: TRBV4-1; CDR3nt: TGCGCCAGCAGCCATCCGCCGGTGGCAACTAATGAAAAACTGTTTTTT; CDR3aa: CASSHPPVATNEKLFF
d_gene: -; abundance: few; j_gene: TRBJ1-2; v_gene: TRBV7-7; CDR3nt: TGTGCTAGCAGCCGTCAGCGAAACTATGGCTACACCTTC; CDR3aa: CASSRQRNYGYTF
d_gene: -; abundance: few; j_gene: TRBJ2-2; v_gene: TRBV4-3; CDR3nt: TGCGCCAGCAGCCTAGACCCGGAGTTCCTTTCAGACACCGGGGAGCTGTTTTTT; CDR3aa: CASSLDPEFLSDTGELFF
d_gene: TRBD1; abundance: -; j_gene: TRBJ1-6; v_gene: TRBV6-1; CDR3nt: TGTGCCAGCAGTGAAGCGAGACAGGGAAATTCACCCCTCCACTTT; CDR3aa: CASSEARQGNSPLHF
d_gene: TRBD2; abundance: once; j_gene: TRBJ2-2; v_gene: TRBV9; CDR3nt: TGTGCCAGCAGCCGGGGACTAGCGGGCACCGGGGAGCTGTTTTTT; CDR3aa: CASSRGLAGTGELFF
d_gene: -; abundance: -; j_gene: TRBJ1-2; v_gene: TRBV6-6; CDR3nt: TGTGCCAGCAGTTACGCTAGCGGGGGATATGGCTACACCTTC; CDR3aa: CASSYASGGYGYTF
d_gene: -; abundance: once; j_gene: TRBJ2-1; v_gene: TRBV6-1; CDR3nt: TGTGCCAGCAGAATGACTAGTCCTACCTACAATGAGCAGTTCTTC; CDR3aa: CASRMTSPTYNEQFF
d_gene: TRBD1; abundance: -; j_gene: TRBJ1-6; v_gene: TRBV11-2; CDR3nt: TGTGCCAGCAGCTCGCGACAGGGTCAAAATTCACCCCTCCACTTT; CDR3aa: CASSSRQGQNSPLHF
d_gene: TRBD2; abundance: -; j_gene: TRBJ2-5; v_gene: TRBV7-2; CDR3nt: TGTGCCAGCAGCTTATCTAGCGGGGAGTCAGAGACCCAGTACTTC; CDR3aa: CASSLSSGESETQYF
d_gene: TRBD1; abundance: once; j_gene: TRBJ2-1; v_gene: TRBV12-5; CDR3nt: TGTGCTAGTGGTTTGGAGGGGGCCAGAAATGAGCAGTTCTTC; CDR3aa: CASGLEGARNEQFF
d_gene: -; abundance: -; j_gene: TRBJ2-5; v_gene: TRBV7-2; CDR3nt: TGTGCCAGCAGCTTTAACCAAGAGATTTGGTACTTC; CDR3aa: CASSFNQEIWYF
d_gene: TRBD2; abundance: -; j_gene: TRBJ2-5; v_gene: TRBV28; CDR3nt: TGTGCCAGCAGGCACTTTGATAGCGGGATTGGAGAGACCCAGTACTTC; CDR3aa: CASRHFDSGIGETQYF
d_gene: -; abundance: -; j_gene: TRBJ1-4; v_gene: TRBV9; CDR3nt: TGTGCCAGCAGCGTAGTGGGCAGGCCCTACTCGGAACTGTTTTTT; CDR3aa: CASSVVGRPYSELFF
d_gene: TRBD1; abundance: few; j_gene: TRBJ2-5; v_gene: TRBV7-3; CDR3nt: TGTGCCAGCAGCGTATCAGGGGGTACTAGAGAGACCCAGTACTTC; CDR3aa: CASSVSGGTRETQYF
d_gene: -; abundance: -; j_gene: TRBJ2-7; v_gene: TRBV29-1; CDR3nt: TGCAGCGTTGAGACAGCCTACGAGCAGTACTTC; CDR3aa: CSVETAYEQYF
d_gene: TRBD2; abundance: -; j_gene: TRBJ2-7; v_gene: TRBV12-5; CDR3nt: TGTGCTAGTGGCCCAGTACGGGATAGCGGGACGTACGAGCAGTACTTC; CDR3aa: CASGPVRDSGTYEQYF
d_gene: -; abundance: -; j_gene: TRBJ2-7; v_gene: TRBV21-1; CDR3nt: TGTGCCAGCAGCAAATTCCCCTTCACAGGGGCCGAGCAGTACTTC; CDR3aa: CASSKFPFTGAEQYF
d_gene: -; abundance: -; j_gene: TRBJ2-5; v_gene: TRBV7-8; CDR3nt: TGTGCCAGCAGCTTCAGGGGAGAGACCCAGTACTTC; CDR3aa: CASSFRGETQYF
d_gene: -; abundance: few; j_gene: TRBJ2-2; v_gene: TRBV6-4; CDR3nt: TGTGCCAGCAGTGACGACTTCTTCACCGGGGAGCTGTTTTTT; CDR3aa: CASSDDFFTGELFF
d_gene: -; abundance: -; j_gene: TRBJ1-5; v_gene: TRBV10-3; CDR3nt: TGTGCCATCAGTGAGCGGACAGAGAATCAGCCCCAGCATTTT; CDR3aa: CAISERTENQPQHF
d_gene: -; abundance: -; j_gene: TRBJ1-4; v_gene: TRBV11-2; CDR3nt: TGTGCCAGCAGCAGCTTCAGGACAACTAATGAAAAACTGTTTTTT; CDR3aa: CASSSFRTTNEKLFF
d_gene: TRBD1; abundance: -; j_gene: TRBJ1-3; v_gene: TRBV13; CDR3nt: TGTGCCAGCAGCTCGGACAGGACTCAGGATTTT; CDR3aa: CASSSDRTQDF
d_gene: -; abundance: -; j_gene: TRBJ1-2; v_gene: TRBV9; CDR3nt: TGTGCCAGCAGCGTAGGCGGGGCCTATGGCTACACCTTC; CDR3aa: CASSVGGAYGYTF
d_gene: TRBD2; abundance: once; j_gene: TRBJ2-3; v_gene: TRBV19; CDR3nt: TGTGCCAGTAAGGCTAGCGGGAGAGCCACAGATACGCAGTATTTT; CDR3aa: CASKASGRATDTQYF
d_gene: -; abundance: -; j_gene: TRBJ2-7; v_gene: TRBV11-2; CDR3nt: TGTGCCAGCAGCCCACCCGGCGGCGGGCCGCACTCCTACGAGCAGTACTTC; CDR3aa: CASSPPGGGPHSYEQYF
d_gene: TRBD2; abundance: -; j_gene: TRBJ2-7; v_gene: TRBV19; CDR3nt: TGTGCCAGTAGTATGGGGTTAACTAGCGGCTACGAGCAGTACTTC; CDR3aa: CASSMGLTSGYEQYF
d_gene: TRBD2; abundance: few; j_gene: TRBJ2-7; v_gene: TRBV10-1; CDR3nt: TGCGCCAGCAGTGGGACTGGCGGACTAGGGGTCTACGAGCAGTACTTC; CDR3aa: CASSGTGGLGVYEQYF
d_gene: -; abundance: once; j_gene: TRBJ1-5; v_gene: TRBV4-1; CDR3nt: TGCGCCAGCAGCCAAGTCCGGGTCTTACAGGATCAGCCCCAGCATTTT; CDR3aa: CASSQVRVLQDQPQHF
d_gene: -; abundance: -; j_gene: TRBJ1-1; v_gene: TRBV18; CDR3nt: TGTGCCAGCTCCAGGGTTTTGACTGAAGCTTTCTTT; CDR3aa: CASSRVLTEAFF
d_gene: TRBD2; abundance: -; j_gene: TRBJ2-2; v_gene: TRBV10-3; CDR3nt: TGTGCCATCAGGAGCGGGGGCGGGAACACCGGGGAGCTGTTTTTT; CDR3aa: CAIRSGGGNTGELFF
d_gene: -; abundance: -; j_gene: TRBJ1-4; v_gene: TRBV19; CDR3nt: TGTGCCAGTAGACCCGGGGTCGGACTAAATGAAAAACTGTTTTTT; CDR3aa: CASRPGVGLNEKLFF
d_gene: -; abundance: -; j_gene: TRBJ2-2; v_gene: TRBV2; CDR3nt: TGTGCCAGCAATTCGTACCGACCGGGGAAAGGAGCCGGGGAGCTGTTTTTT; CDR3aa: CASNSYRPGKGAGELFF
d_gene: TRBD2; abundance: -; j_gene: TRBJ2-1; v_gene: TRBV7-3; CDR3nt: TGTGCCAGCAGCCCCCGTGTAGGGACTAGCAGGGTAAATGAGCAGTTCTTC; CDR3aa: CASSPRVGTSRVNEQFF
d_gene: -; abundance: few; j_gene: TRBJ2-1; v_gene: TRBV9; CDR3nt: TGTGCCAGCAGCGTAGGTCCGTTTAGCGGCGTCTACAATGAGCAGTTCTTC; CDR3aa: CASSVGPFSGVYNEQFF
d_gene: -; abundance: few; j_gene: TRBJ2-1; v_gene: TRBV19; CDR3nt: TGTGCCAGTAGTATAGATCACAATTCCCACAATGAGCAGTTCTTC; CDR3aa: CASSIDHNSHNEQFF
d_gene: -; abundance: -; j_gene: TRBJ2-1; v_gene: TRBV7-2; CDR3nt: TGTGCCAGCAGCTACCGACACTCCTCCTACAATGAGCAGTTCTTC; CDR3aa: CASSYRHSSYNEQFF
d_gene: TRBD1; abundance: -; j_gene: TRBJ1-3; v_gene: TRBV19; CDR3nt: TGTGCCAGTAGTCTGGGACAGGGCGGAAACACCATATATTTT; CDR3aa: CASSLGQGGNTIYF
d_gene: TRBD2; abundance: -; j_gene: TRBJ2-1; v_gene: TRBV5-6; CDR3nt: TGTGCCAGCAGCTTGGGCCGGCTAGCGGACACATACAATGAGCAGTTCTTC; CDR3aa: CASSLGRLADTYNEQFF
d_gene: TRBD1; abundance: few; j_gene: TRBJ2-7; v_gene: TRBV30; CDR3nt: TGTGCCTGGATGGGACAGATACTCTACGAGCAGTACTTC; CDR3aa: CAWMGQILYEQYF
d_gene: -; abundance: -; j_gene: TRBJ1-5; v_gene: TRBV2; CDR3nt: TGTGCCAGTGAGACAGATCTAAGTCAGCCCCAGCATTTT; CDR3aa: CASETDLSQPQHF
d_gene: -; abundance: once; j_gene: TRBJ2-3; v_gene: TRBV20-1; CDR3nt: TGCAGTGCGATAGCAACAGATACGCAGTATTTT; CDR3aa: CSAIATDTQYF
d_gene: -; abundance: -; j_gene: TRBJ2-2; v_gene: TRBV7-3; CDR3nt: TGTGCCAGCAGCTTAGCCGGAGGTCCGAACACCGGGGAGCTGTTTTTT; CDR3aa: CASSLAGGPNTGELFF
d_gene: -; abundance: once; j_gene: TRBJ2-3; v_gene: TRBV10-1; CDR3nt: TGCGCCAGCAGTGACAGCCGACTCACAGATACGCAGTATTTT; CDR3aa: CASSDSRLTDTQYF
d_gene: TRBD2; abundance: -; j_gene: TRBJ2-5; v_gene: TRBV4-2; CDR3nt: TGTGCCAGCAGCCTACGACTAGCGGGGGCCCAAGAGACCCAGTACTTC; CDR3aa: CASSLRLAGAQETQYF
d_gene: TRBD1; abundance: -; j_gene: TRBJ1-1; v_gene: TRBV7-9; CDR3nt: TGTTCCAGCAGCTTAGTAGTTGAAGGGACAGGTAGGGTCACTGAAGCTTTCTTT; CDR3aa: CSSSLVVEGTGRVTEAFF
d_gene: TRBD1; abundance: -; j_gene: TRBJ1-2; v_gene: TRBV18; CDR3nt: TGTGCCAGCTCACCGGTCGCAGGGGGAGGAGGTGAAGGTACCTATGGCTACACCTTC; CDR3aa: CASSPVAGGGGEGTYGYTF
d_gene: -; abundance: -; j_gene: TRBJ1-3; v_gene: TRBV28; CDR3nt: TGTGCCAGCAGTACTCACAGGATCTCTGGAAACACCATATATTTT; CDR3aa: CASSTHRISGNTIYF
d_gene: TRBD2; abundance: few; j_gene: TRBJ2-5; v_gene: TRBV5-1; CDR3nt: TGCGCCAGCAGCTCCCCCCGGGCGGGGGGGAGCCCTCGGGAGACCCAGTACTTC; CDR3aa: CASSSPRAGGSPRETQYF